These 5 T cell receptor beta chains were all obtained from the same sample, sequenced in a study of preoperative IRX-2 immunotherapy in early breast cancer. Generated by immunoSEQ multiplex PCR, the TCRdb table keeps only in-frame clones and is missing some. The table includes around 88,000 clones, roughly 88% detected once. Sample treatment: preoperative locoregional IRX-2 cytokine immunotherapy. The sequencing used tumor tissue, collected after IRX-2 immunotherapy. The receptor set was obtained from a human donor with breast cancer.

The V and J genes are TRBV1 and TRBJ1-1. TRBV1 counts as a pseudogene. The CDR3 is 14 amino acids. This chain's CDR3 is CASSQVEGHTEAFF. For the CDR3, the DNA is TGCGCCAGCAGCCAAGTCGAGGGTCACACTGAAGCTTTCTTT.

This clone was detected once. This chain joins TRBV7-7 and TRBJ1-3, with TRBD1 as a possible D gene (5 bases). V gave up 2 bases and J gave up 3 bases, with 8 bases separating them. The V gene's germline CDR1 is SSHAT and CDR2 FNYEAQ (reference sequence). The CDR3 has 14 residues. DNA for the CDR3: TGTGCCAGCAGCTTATGGGGGGATGGAAACACCATATATTTT. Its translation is CASSLWGDGNTIYF.

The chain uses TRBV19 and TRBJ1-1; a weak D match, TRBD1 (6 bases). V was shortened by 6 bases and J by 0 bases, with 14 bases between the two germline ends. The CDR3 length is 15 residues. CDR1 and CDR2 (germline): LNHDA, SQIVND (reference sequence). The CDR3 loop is CASRRLGQMNTEAFF. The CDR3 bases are TGTGCCAGTAGGCGCCTCGGACAGATGAACACTGAAGCTTTCTTT.

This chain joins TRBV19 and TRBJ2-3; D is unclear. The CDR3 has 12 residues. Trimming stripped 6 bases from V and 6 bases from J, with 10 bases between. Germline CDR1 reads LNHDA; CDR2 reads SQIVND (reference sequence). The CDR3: CASSAALDTQYF. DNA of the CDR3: TGTGCCAGTAGCGCCGCCTTGGATACGCAGTATTTT.

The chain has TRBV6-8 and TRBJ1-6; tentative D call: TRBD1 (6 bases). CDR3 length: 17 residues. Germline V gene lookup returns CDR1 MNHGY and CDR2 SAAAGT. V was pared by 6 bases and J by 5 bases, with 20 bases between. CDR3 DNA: TGTGCCAGCAGAGACGGGGGTAGGCAGGGGAATAATTCACCCCTCCACTTT. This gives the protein CASRDGGRQGNNSPLHF.